One sample yielded the 9 T cell receptor beta chains listed below, sequenced in a study of radiotherapy plus CTLA-4 blockade in lung cancer. Method: immunoSEQ multiplex PCR; TCRdb's copy keeps in-frame clones and lacks some. The sample consists of approximately 25,000 clones, about 75% of them appearing once. Here the sequenced sample was peripheral blood, taken from a patient treated with radiotherapy plus ipilimumab. All receptors come from a human donor with non-small cell lung cancer that progressed on radiotherapy plus ipilimumab.

The chain couples TRBV5-1 to TRBJ1-1; 8 bases are a match to TRBD1. V lost 4 bases to trimming and J lost 4 bases; unmatched junction nucleotides: 9. The CDR3 runs to 15 residues. The V gene's germline CDR1 is SGHRS and CDR2 YFSETQ. The CDR3 is CASSAAGQGSTEAFF. The CDR3 coding sequence is TGCGCCAGCAGCGCGGCCGGACAGGGTTCCACTGAAGCTTTCTTT.

The gene calls are TRBV5-1 and TRBJ2-7; D may match TRBD1 or TRBD2 (6 bases each). CDR1 and CDR2 from the germline V gene are SGHRS and YFSETQ. This CDR3 has 15 amino acids. Trimming pared 1 base from V and 1 base from J, leaving 12 bases between. CDR3 nucleotide sequence: TGCGCCAGCAGCTTGTTCGGGGGCGCGTCCTACGAGCAGTACTTC. This translates into CASSLFGGASYEQYF. The whole variable domain, remainder taken from reference TRBV5-1 and TRBJ2-7, is KAGVTQTPRYLIKTRGQQVTLSCSPISGHRSVSWYQQTPGQGLQFLFEYFSETQRNKGNFPGRFSGRQFSNSRSEMNVSTLELGDSALYLCASSLFGGASYEQYFGPGTRLTVT.

In this sample, this clone is medium-sized (0.01 to 0.1%). The rearrangement uses TRBV19 and TRBJ1-2; TRBD1 matches at 10 bases. With 11 bases clipped from V and 7 bases from J, the junction kept 10 bases outside the gene matches. There are 13 residues in the CDR3. The germline V gene has CDR1 LNHDA and CDR2 SQIVND (reference sequence). CDR3 DNA sequence: TGTGCCTGTCGACAGGGGGCTTCCTCTGGCTACACCTTC. Translated, it gives CACRQGASSGYTF. Filled out from reference TRBV19 and TRBJ1-2, the complete variable domain reads DGGITQSPKYLFRKEGQNVTLSCEQNLNHDAMYWYRQDPGQGLRLIYYSQIVNDFQKGDIAEGYSVSREKKESFPLTVTSAQKNPTAFYLCACRQGASSGYTFGSGTRLTVV.

The chain is built from TRBV2 and TRBJ1-2; 8 bases are a match to TRBD1. J was trimmed by 8 bases and V by 6 bases; bases with no gene match: 5. The CDR3 runs to 12 residues. Germline values: CDR1 SNHLY, CDR2 FYNNEI. This CDR3 is CASSPDRGGYTF. The CDR3 DNA sequence: TGTGCCAGCAGCCCAGACAGGGGCGGCTACACCTTC.

This chain joins TRBV15 and TRBJ1-5; D is perhaps TRBD1 (6 bases). This CDR3 is 14 amino acids long. Germline V gene sequence: CDR1 LNHNV, CDR2 YYDKDF (reference sequence). Trimming took off 1 base at V and 6 bases at J, with 10 bases between the two ends. The CDR3 sequence: CATSRAGVSQPQHF. DNA for the CDR3: TGTGCCACCAGCAGAGCAGGGGTTAGTCAGCCCCAGCATTTT.

V is TRBV19 and J is TRBJ2-2; D ambiguous. Between the trimmed V and J ends, which lost 3 bases and 6 bases, there was a span of 14 bases. The length of the CDR3 is 15 residues. The germline CDR1 and CDR2 sequences are LNHDA and SQIVND (reference sequence). The CDR3 DNA reads as TGTGCCAGTAGTATGACCCGGGTGGGGTCCGGGGAGCTGTTTTTT. This encodes CASSMTRVGSGELFF.

The chain joins TRBV6-5 to TRBJ2-7; the D gene could be TRBD1 or TRBD2 (5 bases each). The CDR3 is 14 residues long. V lost 0 bases to trimming and J lost 9 bases, with 15 bases between them. Per germline, CDR1 MNHEY and CDR2 SVGAGI. The chain's CDR3 is CASSYSGTIEGQYF. The CDR3 coding sequence is TGTGCCAGCAGTTACTCCGGGACGATCGAGGGGCAGTACTTC.

The gene calls are TRBV7-9 and TRBJ2-3; possible D gene TRBD1, 6 bases. This CDR3 comprises 15 residues. Germline assignment: CDR1 SEHNR and CDR2 FQNEAQ (reference sequence). Trimming pared 2 bases from V and 6 bases from J, leaving 15 bases between. CDR3 nucleotide sequence: TGTGCCAGCAGCTTAAGGGTAGGGACACTCGATACGCAGTATTTT. Translation gives CASSLRVGTLDTQYF.

The V gene is TRBV7-2, the J gene TRBJ1-4; 8 bases are shared with TRBD1. Trimming cost V 5 bases and J 7 bases; bases outside gene matches: 9. The CDR3 covers 15 residues. CDR1 SGHTA and CDR2 FQGNSA come from the germline V gene. CDR3 sequence reads: CASSRGAGGGEKLFF. The CDR3 region has the DNA TGTGCCAGCAGCCGAGGCGCAGGGGGCGGTGAAAAACTGTTTTTT.